These T cell receptor beta chains were read from a single sample in a study of shared clonotypes between healthy human individuals. TCRdb's copy holds only in-frame clones and misses some; the assay was immunoSEQ multiplex PCR. The repertoire holds some 700,000 clones, with roughly 88% as singletons. The specimen sequenced was memory CD8+ T cells from PBMCs. These receptors came from a man between 18 and 29 years old in good health. Some clones in this sample may be carry-over from other donors' samples. The conserved cysteine and the conserved F or W are not part of the CDR3 here.

v_gene	j_gene	CDR3aa
TRBV11-2	TRBJ2-7	ASSYHTGPYEQY
TRBV11-2	TRBJ2-7	ASSLVARGIGQY
TRBV5-4	TRBJ2-1	ATQSGLAFYSYNEQF
TRBV5-1	TRBJ2-1	ASSPLAGGGNEQF
TRBV7-6	TRBJ2-2	ASSQAASTGDGELF
TRBV7-9	TRBJ1-5	ASSLAPGPDQPQH
TRBV4-2	TRBJ1-4	ASRATNEKLF
TRBV7-9	TRBJ2-2	ASSRLGLKNTGELF
TRBV11-2	TRBJ2-1	ASSLGLPGGQF
TRBV7-2	TRBJ1-1	ASRYGGLNTEAF
TRBV7-8	TRBJ2-7	ASSLRRQGSYEQY
TRBV2	TRBJ2-7	ASSNGPHRKTSYEQY
TRBV6-5	TRBJ1-1	ASKILQGGNTEAF
TRBV28	TRBJ1-1	ASSWAGEGVNTEAF
TRBV5-8	TRBJ1-1	ASSLGTENTEAF
TRBV30	TRBJ2-3	ACPLLKRDISTDTQY
TRBV28	TRBJ1-5	ASSLTGLQPQH
TRBV5-4	TRBJ1-1	ASNTGGGTEAF
TRBV4-1	TRBJ2-2	ASSHQPGTGELF
TRBV4-1	TRBJ1-2	ASSQRNRDWGGGYT
TRBV6-5	TRBJ1-2	ASSYTPLYGYT
TRBV4-2	TRBJ2-3	ASSLSPGSSGRAWVLPDTQY
TRBV28	TRBJ1-5	ASSPPGGGRQPQH
TRBV30	TRBJ2-3	AWSVGIGTDTQY
TRBV9	TRBJ1-4	ASSPSGTANEKLF
TRBV2	TRBJ1-1	ASSDPGQFEAF
TRBV10-1	TRBJ2-7	ASSAGGEFYEQY
TRBV25-1	TRBJ2-5	ASSVSNQETQY
TRBV7-9	TRBJ2-1	ASSRDSYNEQF
TRBV6-1	TRBJ2-7	ASSERVLPSYEQY
TRBV6-5	TRBJ2-2	ASSYGLGGGELF
TRBV6-1	TRBJ2-1	ASSAFSGGIYNEQF
TRBV19	TRBJ2-1	ASSKLAGVVNEQF
TRBV10-3	TRBJ1-5	AISEGAKHSNQPQH
TRBV6-6	TRBJ2-5	ASSYHGTGHETQY
TRBV7-9	TRBJ2-7	ASSLPAVPQGEQY
TRBV7-8	TRBJ2-7	ASSQTGNPYEQY
TRBV29-1	TRBJ1-2	SAYGTDTNYGYT
TRBV11-2	TRBJ2-2	ASSDRQRSNTGELF
TRBV11-3	TRBJ2-1	ASSLWGGNEQF
TRBV30	TRBJ2-7	AWSRGGPYEQY
TRBV27	TRBJ2-3	ASSIRTATSTDTQY
TRBV4-1	TRBJ1-2	ASSQHSRATNYGYT
TRBV6-1	TRBJ1-2	ASSLPPGQGGYT
TRBV11-3	TRBJ1-1	ASSLTRRTEAF
TRBV19	TRBJ1-5	ASSNWRGQPQH
TRBV28	TRBJ2-7	ASSLPRDRTYPGNEQY
TRBV2	TRBJ1-6	ASRGGSAPSDSPLH
TRBV6-5	TRBJ1-1	ASRVGRNTEAF
TRBV10-3	TRBJ1-4	AISEELGGANEKLF
TRBV7-8	TRBJ2-1	ASSLVYRDNEQF
TRBV5-1	TRBJ1-1	ASSLSSVTEAF
TRBV7-2	TRBJ2-2	ASSLAQAGGAGELF